Here is one T cell receptor beta chain with its context. Its target is not known. A much larger clonotype is one base distant, so this may be a read error. Likely a read error: the CDR3 ends without its conserved phenylalanine or tryptophan. The sample originates from a study of T cell repertoires in cytomegalovirus infection. Overall study context: Signatures in public TCR beta sequences pointed to both CMV infection and matching HLA type.

Trimming left V 4 bases short and J 2 bases short, with 6 bases between. The CDR3 has 12 amino acids. From germline, CDR1 is MNHNY and CDR2 SVGAGI (reference sequence). The study's findings and limits: Summed frequency of shared TCR beta families picked out CMV carriers who also had the relevant HLA. Dominating the ex vivo response were HLA-C-restricted CMV-specific TCR beta clonotypes.

TCRdb processed the reads anew with MiXCR; each CDR3 protein has one entry. This table holds 200,000 or so distinct CDR3 sequences, 25% to 30% found once. The sample was PBMCs. This TCR was sampled from a human donor in good health (CMV status not recorded). Some clones in this sample may be carry-over from other donors' samples. The chain uses TRBV6-6 and TRBJ2-7; no clear D gene. The CDR3 region is CASSSHPYEQYL. The DNA of the CDR3 is TGTGCCAGCAGTTCCCACCCCTACGAGCAGTACCTC.